The 15 T cell receptor beta chains listed next were all sequenced from one sample in a study of blood T cell repertoires in COVID-19. Only in-frame clones appear in the TCRdb table, and some are missing; sequencing was by immunoSEQ multiplex PCR. The table shows some 220,000 clones, with around four fifths occurring only once. Sequencing was done on a sample of peripheral blood. These receptors all come from a woman of 80 years or more with active or convalescent COVID-19.

J is TRBJ2-3 and V is TRBV5-1, with 8 bases fitting TRBD2. The ends lost 0 bases at V and 2 bases at J; junction bases unmatched: 5. This CDR3 spans 16 amino acids. Germline CDR1 is SGHRS and CDR2 is YFSETQ. The CDR3 is CASSLEAGAVTDTQYF. The CDR3 DNA reads TGCGCCAGCAGCTTGGAAGCGGGGGCGGTCACAGATACGCAGTATTTT.

This clone has just one count. The chain carries TRBV27 and TRBJ2-1, with 11 bases aligning to TRBD2. The CDR3 sequence is 19 residues long. V shed 0 bases, J shed 2 bases, and the junction held 9 bases outside the gene matches. Germline lookup yields CDR1 MNHEY and CDR2 SMNVEV (reference sequence). The DNA of the CDR3 is TGTGCCAGCAGTTTATCTGCGGCCCTAGCGGGGGGAACCTACAATGAGCAGTTCTTC. Translating gives CASSLSAALAGGTYNEQFF.

V and J are TRBV19 and TRBJ2-1; TRBD2 aligns across 9 bases. Germline CDR1 is LNHDA and CDR2 is SQIVND (reference sequence). The CDR3 has 14 amino acids. Losses at the gene ends were 6 bases for V and 4 bases for J; bases not matched to a gene: 4. The CDR3, as DNA: TGTGCCAGTAGCCAGACTAGCGGATACAATGAGCAGTTCTTC. Its translation is CASSQTSGYNEQFF.

The rearrangement joins TRBV24-1 to TRBJ1-3; D remains ambiguous. This CDR3 is 15 amino acids long. The germline gives CDR1 KGHDR, CDR2 SFDVKD. Trimming removed 3 bases at V and 6 bases at J, with 14 bases between. CDR3: CATSDPTEGENTIYF. The CDR3 coding sequence is TGTGCCACCAGTGATCCGACCGAGGGAGAAAACACCATATATTTT.

The rearrangement uses TRBV6-6 and TRBJ1-3, with unresolved D. Trimming took off 2 bases at V and 0 bases at J, with 5 bases between the two ends. CDR3 size: 14 residues. Per germline, CDR1 MNHNY and CDR2 SVGAGI (reference sequence). The CDR3 loop is CASSYRGSGNTIYF. The DNA for the CDR3 is TGTGCCAGCAGTTACAGAGGCTCTGGAAACACCATATATTTT.

This clone was counted a few times. The V call is TRBV4-3, the J call TRBJ1-5; D may be TRBD1 (5 bases). V was clipped by 0 bases and J by 6 bases, with 12 bases between them. The CDR3 runs to 15 residues. The germline CDR1 and CDR2 sequences are LGHNA and YSLEER. The chain's CDR3 is CASSQDGQGGQPQHF. The CDR3 region has the DNA TGCGCCAGCAGCCAAGACGGGCAGGGCGGTCAGCCCCAGCATTTT.

The chain combines TRBV10-3 with TRBJ1-1; D gene uncertain. The ends were cut back, 7 bases at V and 8 bases at J, with 17 bases in the middle. Germline V CDR1 and CDR2: ENHRY, SYGVKD. The CDR3 sequence is 13 residues long. CDR3 sequence reads: CAITQPPSVEAFF. The CDR3 DNA sequence: TGTGCCATCACCCAACCTCCCAGCGTGGAAGCTTTCTTT.

CDR3 coding DNA: TGTGCCAGCAGCTTGGCTAGCGGGAGTTCCTACGAGCAGTACTTC. It specifies CASSLASGSSYEQYF. The chain is built from TRBV5-4 and TRBJ2-7; TRBD2 agrees at 10 bases. Germline lookup yields CDR1 SGHNT and CDR2 YYREEE (reference sequence). The CDR3 runs to 15 residues. Trimming at V came to 0 bases and at J to 1 base, leaving 1 base not matched to a gene.

The chain employs TRBV7-3 and TRBJ2-1, with 10 positions matching TRBD2. CDR3 length: 15 residues. Trimming removed 3 bases from V and 9 bases from J; junction bases left unmatched: 8. The V gene's germline CDR1 is SGHTA and CDR2 FQGTGA. In DNA form, the CDR3 reads TGTGCCAGCAGCTTTAGGCTAGCGGGAGCTGGTGAGCAGTTCTTC. Translation gives CASSFRLAGAGEQFF.

V usage is TRBV7-2 and J usage is TRBJ2-1; 8 nucleotides agree with TRBD2. The CDR3 runs 16 residues. V lost 7 bases and J lost 4; bases outside the gene matches: 12. The V gene's germline CDR1 is SGHTA and CDR2 FQGNSA. Here the CDR3 DNA reads TGTGCCAGCAAAGCCTTAGCGGGGAGTGGTTACAATGAGCAGTTCTTC. Translation gives CASKALAGSGYNEQFF.

The chain combines TRBV10-3 with TRBJ2-7, with D unresolved. Germline V gene sequence: CDR1 ENHRY, CDR2 SYGVKD. The ends were cut back, 5 bases at V and 3 bases at J, with 8 bases in the middle. The CDR3 sequence is 12 residues long. The CDR3, as DNA: TGTGCCATCAGTCCGACTCACTACGAGCAGTACTTC. It translates to CAISPTHYEQYF.

The chain recombines TRBV11-2 with TRBJ2-1; tentatively, D is TRBD2 (5 bases). CDR3 length: 16 residues. The germline V gene has CDR1 SGHAT and CDR2 FQNNGV. Trimming removed 5 bases at V and 4 bases at J, with 18 bases between. CDR3 sequence (DNA): TGTGCCAGCAGCCTCAGACCGGGAATCGCGTACAATGAGCAGTTCTTC. This sequence encodes CASSLRPGIAYNEQFF.

This clone occurred once. CDR3 loop: CASSFGLAGKQETQYF. The CDR3 region has the DNA TGCGCCAGCAGCTTTGGACTAGCGGGGAAACAAGAGACCCAGTACTTC. The rearrangement links TRBV5-1 to TRBJ2-5; 12 bases are a match to TRBD2. Germline lookup yields CDR1 SGHRS and CDR2 YFSETQ. V gave up 2 bases and J gave up 2 bases; unmatched junction bases: 4. This CDR3 is built from 16 residues.

The V and J genes are TRBV28 and TRBJ1-4; TRBD1 agrees at 7 bases. The CDR3 is made up of 14 amino acids. V was clipped by 7 bases and J by 0 bases; unmatched bases: 2. Germline-derived CDR1 and CDR2 are MDHEN and SYDVKM. This CDR3 reads CASNRGATNEKLFF. The DNA of the CDR3 is TGTGCCAGCAACAGGGGCGCAACTAATGAAAAACTGTTTTTT.

This sequence joins TRBV6-5 and TRBJ1-1; 7 bases map to TRBD1. The junction had 7 bases not matched to a gene; V was cut back by 6 bases and J by 3 bases. The CDR3 contains 14 residues. Germline lookup yields CDR1 MNHEY and CDR2 SVGAGI. CDR3 region: CASRYRGPHTEAFF. CDR3 nucleotide sequence: TGTGCCAGCAGGTACAGGGGTCCGCACACTGAAGCTTTCTTT.